Below are 5 T cell receptor beta chains sequenced from a single sample in a study of cytomegalovirus exposure and HLA in healthy donors. PCR was performed using 60 Vbeta and 13 Jbeta primers. The assay was immunoSEQ multiplex PCR, and TCRdb's table has in-frame clones only and misses some. Among 150,000 to 200,000 clones listed, 80% were seen once. Material for sequencing was PBMCs. These receptor sequences come from a young man in good health and CMV-seropositive.

The rearrangement uses TRBV9 and TRBJ2-3; D may be TRBD2 (5 bases). V lost 0 bases and J lost 0, with 14 bases in between. The CDR3 has 17 amino acids. Germline V lookup: CDR1 SGDLS, CDR2 YYNGEE. The CDR3 protein is CASSVVNLRVSTDTQYF. Here the CDR3 DNA reads TGTGCCAGCAGCGTAGTTAATTTGCGGGTTAGCACAGATACGCAGTATTTT.

J is TRBJ2-2 and V is TRBV7-7; 10 bases line up with TRBD2. CDR1 is SSHAT and CDR2 is FNYEAQ in the germline V gene (reference sequence). The CDR3 spans 16 residues. Trimming at V came to 5 bases and at J to 5 bases, leaving 8 bases not matched to a gene. CDR3 loop: CASSPRSGLATGELFF. CDR3 in DNA: TGTGCCAGCAGCCCTCGTTCGGGACTAGCGACCGGGGAGCTGTTTTTT.

The chain links TRBV2 to TRBJ2-3; 12 nucleotides match TRBD2. The CDR3 totals 17 residues. In germline, CDR1 is SNHLY, CDR2 FYNNEI. The J segment lost 6 bases and the V segment lost 4 bases, leaving 11 bases of the junction unmatched. The CDR3, as DNA: TGTGCCAGCAGTGGCCTAGCGGGAGGGCTTAAGGGGGATACGCAGTATTTT. This gives the protein CASSGLAGGLKGDTQYF.

The chain recombines TRBV7-9 with TRBJ2-1; TRBD1 matches at 9 bases. The V gene's germline CDR1 is SEHNR and CDR2 FQNEAQ (reference sequence). CDR3 length: 17 residues. V gave up 4 bases and J gave up 5 bases; unmatched junction bases: 12. In nucleotides, the CDR3 is TGTGCCAGCAGCTCACGACAGGGGGAGGGTTCTGACAATGAGCAGTTCTTC. The encoded protein is CASSSRQGEGSDNEQFF.

The chain carries TRBV5-1 and TRBJ2-3, with a tentative D call TRBD1 (6 bases). Trimming removed 7 bases from V and 0 bases from J, with 12 bases in between. Germline loops: CDR1 SGHRS, CDR2 YFSETQ. This CDR3 contains 14 residues. CDR3 amino acids: CASVGQPSTDTQYF. In DNA, the CDR3 is TGCGCCAGCGTTGGACAGCCTAGCACAGATACGCAGTATTTT.